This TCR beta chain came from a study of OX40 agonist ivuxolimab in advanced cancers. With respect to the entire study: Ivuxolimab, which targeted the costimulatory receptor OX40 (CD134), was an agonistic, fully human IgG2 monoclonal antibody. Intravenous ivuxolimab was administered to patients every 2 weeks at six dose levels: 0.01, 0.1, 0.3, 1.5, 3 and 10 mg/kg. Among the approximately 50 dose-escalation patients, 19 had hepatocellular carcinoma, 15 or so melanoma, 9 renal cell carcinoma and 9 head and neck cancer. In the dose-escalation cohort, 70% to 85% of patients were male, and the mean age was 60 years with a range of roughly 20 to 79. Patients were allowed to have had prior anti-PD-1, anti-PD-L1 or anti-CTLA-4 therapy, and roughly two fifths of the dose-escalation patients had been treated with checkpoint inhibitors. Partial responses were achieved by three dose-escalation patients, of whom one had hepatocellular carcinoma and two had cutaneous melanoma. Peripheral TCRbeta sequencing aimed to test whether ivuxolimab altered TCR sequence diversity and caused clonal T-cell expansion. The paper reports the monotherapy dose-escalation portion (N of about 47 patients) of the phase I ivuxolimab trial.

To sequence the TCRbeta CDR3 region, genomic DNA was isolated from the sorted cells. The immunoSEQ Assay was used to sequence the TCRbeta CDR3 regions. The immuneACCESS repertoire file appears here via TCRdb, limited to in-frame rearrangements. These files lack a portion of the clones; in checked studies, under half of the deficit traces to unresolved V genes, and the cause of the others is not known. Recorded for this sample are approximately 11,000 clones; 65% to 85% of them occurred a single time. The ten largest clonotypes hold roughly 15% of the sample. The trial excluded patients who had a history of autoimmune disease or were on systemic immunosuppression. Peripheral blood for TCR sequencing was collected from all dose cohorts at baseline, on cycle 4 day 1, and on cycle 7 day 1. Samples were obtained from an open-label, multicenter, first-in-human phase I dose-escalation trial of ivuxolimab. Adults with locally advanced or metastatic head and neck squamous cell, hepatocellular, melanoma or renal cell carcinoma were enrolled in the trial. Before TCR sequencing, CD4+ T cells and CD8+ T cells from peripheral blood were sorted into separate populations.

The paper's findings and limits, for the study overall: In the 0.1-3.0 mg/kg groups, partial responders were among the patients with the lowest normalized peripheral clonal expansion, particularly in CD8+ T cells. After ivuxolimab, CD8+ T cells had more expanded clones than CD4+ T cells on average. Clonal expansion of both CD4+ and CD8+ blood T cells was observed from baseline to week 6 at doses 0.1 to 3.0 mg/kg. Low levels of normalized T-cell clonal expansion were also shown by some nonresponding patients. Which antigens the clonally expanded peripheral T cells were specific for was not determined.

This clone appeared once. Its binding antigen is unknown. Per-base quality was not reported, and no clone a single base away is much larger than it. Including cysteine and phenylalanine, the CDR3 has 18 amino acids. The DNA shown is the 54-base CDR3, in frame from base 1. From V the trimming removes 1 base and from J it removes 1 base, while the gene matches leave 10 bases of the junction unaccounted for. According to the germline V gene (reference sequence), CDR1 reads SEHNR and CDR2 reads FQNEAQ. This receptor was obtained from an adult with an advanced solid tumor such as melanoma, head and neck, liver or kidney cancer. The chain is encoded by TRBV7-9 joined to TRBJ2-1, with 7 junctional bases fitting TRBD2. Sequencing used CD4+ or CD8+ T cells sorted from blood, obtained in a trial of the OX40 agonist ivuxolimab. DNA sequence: TGTGCCAGCAGCTTAGTGGGAGGGCCACTGGAATCCTACAATGAGCAGTTCTTC. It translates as CASSLVGGPLESYNEQFF.